This TCR beta chain emerged from a study of T cells after yellow fever vaccination. Study-wide results and caveats: CD4 and CD8 compartments shared a small share of clonotypes.

TCRdb used MiXCR to reprocess the 5' RACE reads, holding one entry per CDR3 protein. The sample consists of under 550,000 distinct CDR3 sequences, about a fifth of them appearing once. About this clonotype itself: Its antigen remains unidentified.

The TCR was taken from a man between 18 and 29 years old who received the YFV17D yellow fever vaccine. Source: PBMCs, taken 21 days after the first yellow fever vaccination.

CDR3 protein: CATVAGGQETQYF. The CDR3 DNA sequence: TGTGCCACAGTAGCGGGGGGACAAGAGACCCAGTACTTC. The chain recombines TRBV10-3 with TRBJ2-5; the match to TRBD2 covers 10 bases. With 10 bases clipped from V and 2 bases from J, the junction kept 4 bases outside the gene matches. The CDR3 spans 13 residues. Germline V CDR1 and CDR2: ENHRY, SYGVKD.